This is a list of T cell receptor beta chains from one sample in a study of T cells in Graves' hyperthyroidism and ophthalmopathy. TCRdb re-analysed the multiplex PCR reads in MiXCR, keeping a single row per CDR3 protein. The table includes more than 300,000 distinct CDR3 sequences, 15% to 20% detected once. The specimen was blood. These receptors all stem from a man between 18 and 35 years old with Graves' ophthalmopathy. The CDR3 runs from the conserved cysteine through the conserved F or W. The D gene is left open where the match is weak. Clone size appears in some rows only: once, few, many, or a class for an expanded clone.

j_gene	v_gene	abundance	d_gene	CDR3nt	CDR3aa
TRBJ2-1	TRBV7-3	many	TRBD2	TGTGCCAGCAGCTTAAGGGAGCGGGGGGTATACAATGAGCAGTTCTTC	CASSLRERGVYNEQFF
TRBJ1-1	TRBV7-9	many	TRBD1	TGTGCCAGCAGCCTAGGGGACAGGGAAGCTTTCTTT	CASSLGDREAFF
TRBJ1-2	TRBV19	.	.	TGTGCCAGTGGTCAACACCAGTGGGGCTACACCTTC	CASGQHQWGYTF
TRBJ1-3	TRBV6-1	.	.	TGTGCCAGCAGAAAGTCCTTCCCGGCGTCGGGGGGAAACACCATATATTTT	CASRKSFPASGGNTIYF
TRBJ2-6	TRBV13	few	.	TGTGCCAGCAGCTTCGGGGTTTCTGGGGCCAACGTCCTGACTTTC	CASSFGVSGANVLTF
TRBJ2-1	TRBV7-3	many	.	TGTGCCAGCAGCTTTGGGGGAGGAGATGAGCAGTTCTTC	CASSFGGGDEQFF
TRBJ1-1	TRBV28	.	TRBD1	TGTGCCGGCAGTCGACCTCAGGCTACAGGGGACACTGAAGCTTTCTTT	CAGSRPQATGDTEAFF
TRBJ2-1	TRBV7-3	many	TRBD1	TGTGCCAGCAGCCAAAAGGGGACAGCCTACAATGAGCAGTTCTTC	CASSQKGTAYNEQFF
TRBJ2-5	TRBV6-5	many	.	TGTGCCAGCAGTTACTCGTGGGGGCAAGAGACCCAGTACTTC	CASSYSWGQETQYF
TRBJ2-2	TRBV6-4	.	.	TGTGCCAGCAGTCTGGGGGTGGGCACCGGGGAGCTGTTTTTT	CASSLGVGTGELFF
TRBJ1-2	TRBV19	few	.	TGTGCCGGGAGTTGGTCAACGGGCTATGGCTACACCTTC	CAGSWSTGYGYTF
TRBJ2-7	TRBV12-3/TRBV12-4	few	.	TGTGCCAGCAGTGGCCTTACATATGTCGAGCAGTACTTC	CASSGLTYVEQYF
TRBJ1-1	TRBV15	many	.	TGTGCCACCAGCAGCTGGGCTGAAGCTTTCTTT	CATSSWAEAFF
TRBJ1-2	TRBV27	few	.	TGTGCCAGCAGTTTATCAGGGGCGTATGGCTACACCTTC	CASSLSGAYGYTF
TRBJ1-1	TRBV20-1	.	.	TGCAGTGCTATTTCCGGGGCGAACACTGAAGCTTTCTTT	CSAISGANTEAFF
TRBJ2-7	TRBV9	many	.	TGTGCCAGCAGCTCCGAGGGGAAGCAGTACTTC	CASSSEGKQYF
TRBJ2-3	TRBV5-1	.	.	TGCGCCAGCAGCCGATCCCGGGACTCCTGGGGCACAGATACGCAGTATTTT	CASSRSRDSWGTDTQYF
TRBJ2-5	TRBV28	many	.	TGTGCCAGCAGTTTATTCGGGGGACAAGATCTAGAGACCCAGTACTTC	CASSLFGGQDLETQYF
TRBJ2-7	TRBV5-1	many	.	TGCGCCAGCAGCTTGGCCAAAGGACTTCACTCCTACGAGCAGTACTTC	CASSLAKGLHSYEQYF
TRBJ1-1	TRBV20-1	many	.	TGCAGTGGCCCGGGGGAGAACACTGAAGCTTTCTTT	CSGPGENTEAFF
TRBJ2-1	TRBV2	few	.	TGTGCCAGCAGGGATAGGGCGTTCCCGTACAATGAGCAGTTCTTC	CASRDRAFPYNEQFF
TRBJ2-1	TRBV18	many	TRBD2	TGTGCCAGCTCACCACCCGGGGTAGCGGGCAATGAGCAGTTCTTC	CASSPPGVAGNEQFF
TRBJ1-5	TRBV11-2	few	.	TGTGCCAGCAGTCCCTCTTGGGGGGATAGCAATCAGCCCCAGCATTTT	CASSPSWGDSNQPQHF
TRBJ2-1	TRBV7-3	few	.	TGTGCCAGCAGCCATGGGGGGAGTAACAATGAGCAGTTCTTC	CASSHGGSNNEQFF
TRBJ2-2	TRBV24-1	.	.	TGTGCCACCAGTGATGGGGCGTACACCGGGGAGCTGTTTTTT	CATSDGAYTGELFF
TRBJ2-5	TRBV28	.	.	TGTGCCAGCAGTTTCTCGAGAGGGGGGTTGGAGACCCAGTACTTC	CASSFSRGGLETQYF
TRBJ2-5	TRBV5-1	few	.	TGCGCCAGCAGCTTGGGTCGGATGAACCAAGAGACCCAGTACTTC	CASSLGRMNQETQYF
TRBJ2-1	TRBV9	few	.	TGTGCCAGCAGCGAAAACAGGGATGAGCAGTTCTTC	CASSENRDEQFF
TRBJ2-5	TRBV19	many	.	TGTGCCAGTAGCCCTTTGGATACTCGTGGGGAGACCCAGTACTTC	CASSPLDTRGETQYF
TRBJ1-4	TRBV28	many	.	TGTGCCAGCAGTAGGGGACGGGAACTGTTTTTT	CASSRGRELFF
TRBJ2-3	TRBV7-3	.	TRBD2	TGTGCCAGCAGCTTACTAAATCCTGGACTAGCGGGCACAGATACGCAGTATTTT	CASSLLNPGLAGTDTQYF
TRBJ2-3	TRBV12-3/TRBV12-4	many	TRBD2	TGTGCCAGCAGTGCGAGGACTAGTGCAGATACGCAGTATTTT	CASSARTSADTQYF
TRBJ2-7	TRBV7-9	many	.	TGTGCCAGCAGCTTAGACCCCGTTGGATACGAGCAGTACTTC	CASSLDPVGYEQYF
TRBJ2-7	TRBV7-9	many	.	TGTGCCAGCTCCGTCCTAGCCTTCGGGGCCTACGAGCAGTACTTC	CASSVLAFGAYEQYF
TRBJ2-3	TRBV7-9	many	.	TGTGCCAGCAGCTTAGGGTCGAATACGCAGTATTTT	CASSLGSNTQYF
TRBJ1-2	TRBV12-3/TRBV12-4	many	.	TGTGCCAGCAGTCCACAGGGACCTTTCAACTATGGCTACACCTTC	CASSPQGPFNYGYTF
TRBJ2-2	TRBV7-9	many	.	TGTGCCAGCACCTGGGTCAGGGACCTCAACACCGGGGAGCTGTTTTTT	CASTWVRDLNTGELFF
TRBJ2-5	TRBV10-3	many	.	TGTGCCATCAGTGCTGGGGCGAGCGGGGAGACCCAGTACTTC	CAISAGASGETQYF
TRBJ1-1	TRBV19	.	.	TGTGCCAGTAGTATTGGAGCAGCGAACACTGAAGCTTTCTTT	CASSIGAANTEAFF